The source of this T cell receptor (beta chain) is a study of T cell responses to AZD1222 COVID-19 vaccine. Study at large: Second-dose schedules of about 4 or about 12 weeks were combined.

Trimming pared 5 bases from V and 4 bases from J, leaving 15 bases between. The CDR3 contains 15 residues. Germline loops: CDR1 LNHDA, CDR2 SQIVND (reference sequence). Judged by abundance, this clone is medium-sized. Clones were sequenced by immunoSEQ multiplex PCR, and TCRdb holds only the in-frame ones, with some missing. The data contain around 52,000 clones, 86% of them seen just once; the ten biggest clones take up approximately 15%. This chain connects TRBV19 to TRBJ2-1, with unresolved D. The sample was peripheral blood, taken on day 0 of AZD1222 vaccination. The sequence came from an adult in good health. In DNA, the CDR3 is TGTGCCAGTAGTCCTCCCGTGGGATCTTACAATGAGCAGTTCTTC. This sequence encodes CASSPPVGSYNEQFF. The full variable domain, its missing parts supplied by reference TRBV19 and TRBJ2-1, is DGGITQSPKYLFRKEGQNVTLSCEQNLNHDAMYWYRQDPGQGLRLIYYSQIVNDFQKGDIAEGYSVSREKKESFPLTVTSAQKNPTAFYLCASSPPVGSYNEQFFGPGTRLTVL.